This T cell receptor (beta chain) emerged from a study of response to subunit inactivated influenza vaccine. Study-wide results and caveats: Each seasonal flu vaccination may recruit only limited new T cells, authors suggested.

One entry per CDR3 protein results from TCRdb running MiXCR on the RT-PCR reads. The table has roughly 630,000 distinct CDR3 sequences, 11% to 15% seen once. Note on this clonotype: Its antigen is still unknown.

Specimen: PBMCs from blood, collected around 14 days before vaccination. This receptor was obtained from a man between 45 and 60 years old who received an inactivated influenza vaccine.

The CDR3 nucleotides read TGCAGTGTCTACTCCGGACTAGCGGGGGGGACTGAGCAGTTCTTC. Translating it yields CSVYSGLAGGTEQFF. The rearrangement links TRBV20-1 to TRBJ2-1, with 15 bases fitting TRBD2. The V gene end was trimmed by 7 bases and the J gene end by 9 bases; junction bases not matched to a gene: 10. The CDR3 runs to 15 residues. CDR1 and CDR2 (germline): DFQATT, SNEGSKA (reference sequence).